This TCR beta chain was obtained from a study of control samples from healthy donors and cancer patients. Sequenced by immunoSEQ multiplex PCR; TCRdb stores in-frame clones only, minus some. The table includes around 78,000 clones, roughly 94% detected once. The ends were cut back, 5 bases at V and 7 bases at J, with 8 bases in the middle. CDR1 MNHNY and CDR2 SVGAGI come from the germline V gene (reference sequence). This CDR3 has 11 amino acids. The sequenced material came from blood. The chain recombines TRBV6-6 with TRBJ2-5; D is ambiguous. This TCR was sampled from a young woman in good health. The CDR3: CASSSPGTQYF. As DNA, the CDR3 is TGTGCCAGCAGTAGCCCGGGGACCCAGTACTTC.